The clone carrying this T cell receptor beta chain was found many times. What it binds is unknown. Amplification yielded TCR beta CDR3 regions, with RNA transcripts as the source. HTBI primers were used for first-round RT-PCR of the TCR CDR3. Each CDR3 protein is one row after TCRdb ran MiXCR on the multiplex PCR reads. The sample holds around 340,000 distinct CDR3 sequences, approximately 17% seen once. The data are from a study of T cells in Graves' hyperthyroidism and ophthalmopathy. Study findings and constraints: Among clonotypes expanded in thyroid above 0.001, most were also found in blood.

Sequenced sample: blood. This TCR came from a man younger than 45 with Graves' hyperthyroidism.

The CDR3 reads CASSSLAGHTTDTQYF. The CDR3 region has the DNA TGCGCCAGCAGCTCCCTAGCGGGGCATACCACAGATACGCAGTATTTT. The genes are TRBV5-1 and TRBJ2-3, with 9 bases aligning to TRBD2. The length of the CDR3 is 16 residues. Germline values: CDR1 SGHRS, CDR2 YFSETQ. With 3 bases clipped from V and 2 bases from J, the junction kept 7 bases outside the gene matches.